These T cell receptor beta chains were read from a single sample in a study of human T cells and chemical hapten exposure. MiXCR was run by TCRdb on the RACE reads, yielding one entry per CDR3 protein. The sample comprises tens of thousands of distinct CDR3 sequences, roughly 10% of which are singletons, and about 2% rests with the top ten. The sequences come from whole blood, collected in connection with sensitization to the hapten diphenylcyclopropenone (DPC). Every receptor here comes from a man aged 40-55 years with alopecia areata. Some clones in this sample may be carry-over from other donors' samples. Both conserved end residues are part of each CDR3. Each record gives: D gene, clone size, CDR3 length, J gene, V gene, CDR3 DNA, CDR3 protein. The D gene is left open where the match is weak. Not all rows give a size; the values are once, few, many and, for expanded clones, a class.

TRBD2 | few | 15 | TRBJ2-7 | TRBV4-3 | TGCGCCAGCAGCCAAGCCTCAAGCGGGAGGTACGAGCAGTACTTC | CASSQASSGRYEQYF
. | . | 14 | TRBJ2-1 | TRBV29-1 | TGCAGCGTTGTCGGCAGGGAAGCCTACAATGAGCAGTTCTTC | CSVVGREAYNEQFF
. | medium-sized | 11 | TRBJ1-1 | TRBV6-5 | TGTGCCAGCAGTTACGGGGCGATATCTTTCTTT | CASSYGAISFF
TRBD2 | . | 16 | TRBJ2-1 | TRBV6-1 | TGTGCCAGCAGTACCCGACTAGCGGGAGGAAAGAATGAGCAGTTCTTC | CASSTRLAGGKNEQFF
. | few | 12 | TRBJ1-2 | TRBV3-1 | TGTGCCAGCAGCCGAGGACAGTATGGCTACACCTTC | CASSRGQYGYTF
TRBD1 | . | 14 | TRBJ2-1 | TRBV7-7 | TGTGCTAGCAGCTTAGGACAGGGGGCCGATGAGCAGTTCTTC | CASSLGQGADEQFF
TRBD1 | few | 16 | TRBJ2-2 | TRBV7-7 | TGTGCTAGCAGCCCGACAGGGGGCTTGGTCACCGGGGAGCTGTTTTTT | CASSPTGGLVTGELFF
. | few | 11 | TRBJ2-1 | TRBV6-2/TRBV6-3 | TGTGCCAGCAGTTACGGGGGTGAGCAGTTCTTC | CASSYGGEQFF
TRBD2 | many | 15 | TRBJ2-3 | TRBV10-3 | TGTGCCATCAGTGAGTCGACTGGCGGGGGAGATACGCAGTATTTT | CAISESTGGGDTQYF
TRBD2 | few | 15 | TRBJ2-1 | TRBV29-1 | TGCAGCGCGGCGCGGAGACTAGCGGGAGGAGATGAGCAGTTCTTC | CSAARRLAGGDEQFF
. | . | 13 | TRBJ2-2 | TRBV29-1 | TGCAGCGTTGATAGGGGGAACACCGGGGAGCTGTTTTTT | CSVDRGNTGELFF
. | . | 14 | TRBJ1-2 | TRBV6-2/TRBV6-3 | TGTGCCAGCAGTTACTCTGCTCAGAGCTATGGCTACACCTTC | CASSYSAQSYGYTF
. | few | 13 | TRBJ1-1 | TRBV28 | TGTGCCAGCAGTTTCCGGAGGAACACTGAAGCTTTCTTT | CASSFRRNTEAFF
. | few | 13 | TRBJ2-1 | TRBV29-1 | TGCAGCGGTTATGACGGGGGTAACACTGAGCAGTTCTTC | CSGYDGGNTEQFF
TRBD2 | many | 16 | TRBJ2-2 | TRBV7-8 | TGTGCCAGCAGCCTTCGACTAGCGGGAAACACCGGGGAGCTGTTTTTT | CASSLRLAGNTGELFF
TRBD2 | many | 19 | TRBJ2-1 | TRBV7-8 | TGTGCCAGCAGCTTACGGGTCTTAACTAGCGGGAGGGCCCGTAATGAGCAGTTCTTC | CASSLRVLTSGRARNEQFF
TRBD2 | . | 15 | TRBJ2-1 | TRBV5-1 | TGCGCCAGCAGCTCCGGACTAGCGGGAGGGCAGGAACAGTTCTTC | CASSSGLAGGQEQFF
. | . | 13 | TRBJ1-6 | TRBV12-3/TRBV12-4 | TGTGCCAGCAGTTATTCGGGGAATTCACCCCTCCACTTT | CASSYSGNSPLHF
TRBD2 | . | 12 | TRBJ2-3 | TRBV6-2/TRBV6-3 | TGTGCCGTGGAGGGGAGGGCAGATACGCAGTATTTT | CAVEGRADTQYF
. | . | 13 | TRBJ1-5 | TRBV12-3/TRBV12-4 | TGTACCAGCAGTTTTACGGAAGATCAGCCCCAGCATTTT | CTSSFTEDQPQHF
TRBD1 | few | 16 | TRBJ2-3 | TRBV5-1 | TGCGCCAGCAGCTCGCAAGGGGGCTCGGGGACAGATACGCAGTATTTT | CASSSQGGSGTDTQYF
TRBD2 | . | 16 | TRBJ2-3 | TRBV6-5 | TGTGCCAGCAGCGGACTAGCGGGAGCCGTCACAGATACGCAGTATTTT | CASSGLAGAVTDTQYF
. | many | 13 | TRBJ1-6 | TRBV14 | TGTGCCAGCACCTACAGCTATAATTCACCCCTCCACTTT | CASTYSYNSPLHF
TRBD2 | few | 17 | TRBJ2-2 | TRBV23-1 | TGCGCCAGCGTTCTTAGCGGGAGATCCGCGAACACCGGGGAGCTGTTTTTT | CASVLSGRSANTGELFF
. | . | 12 | TRBJ2-1 | TRBV6-2/TRBV6-3 | TGTGCCACGGGGAGCTCCTACAATGAGCAGTTCTTC | CATGSSYNEQFF
TRBD1 | . | 13 | TRBJ1-5 | TRBV27 | TGTGCCAGCAGTTTAGACAGGGATCAGCCCCAGCATTTT | CASSLDRDQPQHF
. | few | 17 | TRBJ2-3 | TRBV6-5 | TGTGCCAGCAGCCGGCCTCCCCGTTCACGCAGCACAGATACGCAGTATTTT | CASSRPPRSRSTDTQYF
. | . | 12 | TRBJ2-7 | TRBV19 | TGTGCCAGCGCATCCTGGGCGTACGAGCAGTACTTC | CASASWAYEQYF
. | . | 14 | TRBJ1-6 | TRBV14 | TGTGCCAGCAGCCAATTCAGGGAGAATTCACCCCTCCACTTT | CASSQFRENSPLHF
. | many | 15 | TRBJ1-1 | TRBV7-9 | TGTGCCAGCAGCTTAGCGATGGTGGGGGACACTGAAGCTTTCTTT | CASSLAMVGDTEAFF
. | . | 15 | TRBJ1-5 | TRBV7-2 | TGTGCCAGCAGCCCTTGGACGGGCTCGAATCAGCCCCAGCATTTT | CASSPWTGSNQPQHF
TRBD1 | . | 15 | TRBJ1-5 | TRBV12-3/TRBV12-4 | TGTGCCAGCAGTTTACAGGGGGCGAACAATCAGCCCCAGCATTTT | CASSLQGANNQPQHF
. | many | 13 | TRBJ2-3 | TRBV29-1 | TGCAGCGTTGAGAGGACTAGCACAGATACGCAGTATTTT | CSVERTSTDTQYF
. | many | 13 | TRBJ1-2 | TRBV20-1 | TGCAGTGGGGGTCGGGGTGAGGGCTATGGCTACACCTTC | CSGGRGEGYGYTF
. | few | 10 | TRBJ2-1 | TRBV12-3/TRBV12-4 | TGTGCCAGCAGTTCCCATGAGCAGTTCTTC | CASSSHEQFF